This entry is about one T cell receptor (beta chain). No antigen is known for it. Only in-frame clones appear in the TCRdb table, and some are missing; sequencing was by immunoSEQ multiplex PCR. The sample lists tens of thousands of clones; 80% to 90% were seen once. The sample belongs to a study of OX40 agonist ivuxolimab in advanced cancers. Notes on the study in general: Expanded clones were, on average, more numerous among CD8+ T cells than CD4+.

With autoimmune disease history or systemic immunosuppression, patients were excluded. Deletions cut 3 bases from V and 5 bases from J, with 11 bases between. The CDR3 extends over 13 amino acids. The V gene's germline CDR1 is SGHNT and CDR2 YYREEE (reference sequence). This chain links TRBV5-4 with TRBJ1-2; a weak D match, TRBD1 (5 bases). The source is an adult with an advanced solid tumor such as melanoma, head and neck, liver or kidney cancer. The input for sequencing was CD4+ or CD8+ T cells sorted from blood, taken in a trial of the OX40 agonist ivuxolimab. CDR3 in DNA: TGTGCCAGCAGCTCCCAGGGTAGTTATGGCTACACCTTC. Encoded protein: CASSSQGSYGYTF.